The 25 T cell receptor beta chains listed next were all sequenced from one sample in a study of regulatory T cells in long-lasting Graves disease. Time point indicated: persistent/refractory GD, antithyroid drugs over 5 years with positive TRAb. Making the TCR library involved RNA that had been extracted from PBMCs. Library construction for TCR beta used iRepertoire HTBI primers and Arm-PCR of CDR3 regions. A single record per CDR3 protein comes from TCRdb applying MiXCR to the multiplex PCR reads. The table shows approximately 400,000 distinct CDR3 sequences, with less than 25% occurring only once. The material was peripheral blood mononuclear cells (PBMCs), obtained when the disease was refractory, from a patient treated with antithyroid drugs. These receptors were taken from a female donor with Graves disease.

The V gene is TRBV20-1, the J gene TRBJ2-5; 7 bases agree with TRBD2. V shed 2 bases and J 5 bases; nucleotides not matched to a gene: 8. Germline lookup yields CDR1 DFQATT and CDR2 SNEGSKA (reference sequence). CDR3 length: 14 amino acids. CDR3 coding DNA: TGCAGTGCTAGACCATTGGGGGGAGGGGAGACCCAGTACTTC. Translation gives CSARPLGGGETQYF.

This sequence joins TRBV3-1 and TRBJ2-7; D not resolved. This CDR3 comprises 14 residues. Trimming took 0 bases from V and 5 from J, leaving 11 bases between them. CDR1 is LGHDT, CDR2 YNNKEL, per germline (reference sequence). The DNA for the CDR3 is TGTGCCAGCAGCCAAGACGGTGAACGGGACGAGCAGTACTTC. This codes for CASSQDGERDEQYF.

This rearrangement joins TRBV12-3 or TRBV12-4 to TRBJ2-2; D is possibly TRBD1 (5 bases). The CDR3 runs to 16 residues. V shed 6 bases and J shed 4 bases, with 18 bases lying between them. The CDR3 bases are TGTGCCAGCAGCCTAAGACAGCCCACGAGCACCGGGGAGCTGTTTTTT. Its protein product is CASSLRQPTSTGELFF.

This clonotype was counted ten times or more. V and J are TRBV28 and TRBJ1-5, with D hard to call. The CDR3 extends over 15 amino acids. CDR1 is MDHEN, CDR2 SYDVKM, per germline. The V end lost 2 bases, the J end lost 3 bases, and 11 bases lay between the germline ends. CDR3 region: CASSLASGNNQPQHF. The CDR3 nucleotides read TGTGCCAGCAGTTTAGCGTCAGGCAACAATCAGCCCCAGCATTTT.

The chain employs TRBV15 and TRBJ2-3; 7 bases align to TRBD1. CDR3 length equals 16 residues. With 0 bases clipped from V and 3 bases from J, the junction kept 6 bases outside the gene matches. Germline V gene sequence: CDR1 LNHNV, CDR2 YYDKDF (reference sequence). The CDR3 spells CATSREEGAPTDTQYF. In DNA form, the CDR3 reads TGTGCCACCAGCAGAGAAGAGGGGGCCCCAACAGATACGCAGTATTTT.

This rearrangement joins TRBV19 to TRBJ1-2, with D hard to call. CDR1 is LNHDA, CDR2 SQIVND, per germline (reference sequence). CDR3 length: 15 residues. Deletions cut 5 bases from V and 3 bases from J, with 16 bases between. The CDR3 loop reads CASSPELATDYGYTF. DNA for the CDR3: TGTGCCAGTAGTCCTGAACTCGCCACAGACTATGGCTACACCTTC.

This sequence joins TRBV7-2 and TRBJ2-7, with a weak D call TRBD1 (6 bases). There are 13 residues in the CDR3. Trimming stripped 5 bases from V and 1 base from J, with 9 bases between. Per the germline V gene, CDR1 is SGHTA and CDR2 is FQGNSA. The CDR3 nucleotides are TGTGCCAGCAGCATGGGGGCTTCCTACGAGCAGTACTTC. It specifies CASSMGASYEQYF.

This clonotype was counted ten times or more. The V call is TRBV9, the J call TRBJ1-1, with 9 bases lining up with TRBD1. V lost 2 bases, J lost 8 bases, and 4 bases stayed unmatched. The CDR3 length is 13 residues. CDR1 and CDR2 from the germline V gene are SGDLS and YYNGEE. CDR3 DNA sequence: TGTGCCAGCAGCGTCGGACAGGGGAGAGAAGCTTTCTTT. Protein product: CASSVGQGREAFF.

This clonotype was observed a few times. The rearrangement links TRBV12-3 or TRBV12-4 to TRBJ1-2; a weak D match, TRBD1 (5 bases). This CDR3 has 14 residues. V lost 3 bases and J 9 bases, leaving 17 bases between the germline ends. The CDR3 protein is CASSFLGPRSSYTF. CDR3 DNA sequence: TGTGCCAGCAGTTTCTTGGGGCCCAGAAGTAGCTACACCTTC.

This clonotype has a count of ten or more. The chain couples TRBV19 to TRBJ2-5, with unresolved D. The V end lost 3 bases, the J end lost 0 bases, and 8 bases lay between the germline ends. Per germline, CDR1 LNHDA and CDR2 SQIVND (reference sequence). The CDR3 is 14 amino acids. Here the CDR3 DNA reads TGTGCCAGTAGTATGACAAAGTACCAAGAGACCCAGTACTTC. Amino acids: CASSMTKYQETQYF.

A word on this clonotype: Just one base apart from a much larger clone, this may be a read error. The V call is TRBV28, the J call TRBJ1-2, with D tentatively TRBD1 (5 bases). Germline CDR1 MDHEN, CDR2 SYDVKM. This CDR3 has 11 residues. The DNA for the CDR3 is TGTACCAGCCAACAGGTAGCGGGCTACACCTTC. This encodes CTSQQVAGYTF.

V and J are TRBV27 and TRBJ1-2, with 9 bases aligning to TRBD1. V was clipped by 5 bases and J by 6 bases; unmatched bases: 7. CDR1 and CDR2 (germline): MNHEY, SMNVEV (reference sequence). The CDR3 totals 14 residues. The DNA for the CDR3 is TGTGCCAGCAGTACAGGGGGCGCGAGGGATGGCTACACCTTC. As protein: CASSTGGARDGYTF.

The rearrangement links TRBV5-1 to TRBJ2-6; D is undetermined. This CDR3 is built from 14 residues. The ends were cut back, 3 bases at V and 7 bases at J, with 11 bases in the middle. CDR1 is SGHRS, CDR2 YFSETQ, per germline. In DNA, the CDR3 is TGCGCCAGCAGCTCAGACCCAGTAGCCAACGTCCTGACTTTC. Amino acids: CASSSDPVANVLTF.

There are many counts of this clonotype. V is TRBV2 and J is TRBJ1-1; 7 bases map to TRBD1. V shed 6 bases and J 1 base; nucleotides not matched to a gene: 8. The CDR3 is 15 amino acids. Germline V gene sequence: CDR1 SNHLY, CDR2 FYNNEI. The CDR3 sequence is CASSPKTGQNTEAFF. CDR3 nucleotides: TGTGCCAGCAGCCCGAAGACAGGGCAGAACACTGAAGCTTTCTTT.

J is TRBJ2-7 and V is TRBV5-6; TRBD1 aligns across 7 bases. Germline loops: CDR1 SGHDT, CDR2 YYEEEE. V gave up 3 bases and J gave up 2 bases; unmatched junction bases: 8. This CDR3 spans 15 amino acids. The CDR3 loop is CASSSRDRNPYEQYF. DNA of the CDR3: TGTGCCAGCAGCTCCCGGGACAGAAACCCCTACGAGCAGTACTTC.

This chain uses TRBV20-1 with TRBJ2-7; either TRBD1 or TRBD2 may supply D (5 bases each). The CDR3 has 12 residues. Germline loops: CDR1 DFQATT, CDR2 SNEGSKA (reference sequence). Deletions cut 5 bases from V and 3 bases from J, with 11 bases between. Written as DNA, the CDR3 is TGCAGTGCTCTAAGGGGAGTCTACGAGCAGTACTTC. Translating it yields CSALRGVYEQYF.

This clonotype was counted between two and nine times. A much more abundant neighbour one base away suggests this may be a read error. The CDR3 carries no conserved terminal phenylalanine or tryptophan, so it likely arises from a read error. This sequence joins TRBV6-9 and TRBJ1-4; D remains ambiguous. This CDR3 region has 12 residues. V dropped 2 bases and J dropped 8 bases, with 6 bases sitting between them. Per germline, CDR1 MNHGY and CDR2 SVAAGI. CDR3 residues: CASSYKGEKLFS. The CDR3 coding sequence is TGTGCCAGCAGTTATAAAGGGGAAAAACTGTTTTCT.

In its sample, this clonotype was seen once. This sequence joins TRBV5-8 and TRBJ1-5, with 7 bases lining up with TRBD1. The CDR3 has 17 residues. J gave up 1 base and V 3 bases, and 10 bases lay outside the gene matches. Germline loops: CDR1 SGHTS, CDR2 YDEGEE. Here the CDR3 reads CASSSRTGSKSNQPQHF. Written as DNA, the CDR3 is TGTGCCAGCAGCTCCAGGACAGGCTCTAAGAGCAATCAGCCCCAGCATTTT.

This clonotype was seen a few times. The J gene is TRBJ2-7, the V gene TRBV6-2 or TRBV6-3; D is uncertain. CDR3 length equals 14 residues. The V gene lost 6 bases and the J gene lost 3 bases, with 15 bases spanning the gap. Germline V gives CDR1 MNHEY, CDR2 SVGEGT. CDR3 protein: CASSSRGSLYEQYF. The CDR3 DNA reads as TGTGCCAGCAGCTCGCGAGGCAGCCTCTACGAGCAGTACTTC.

This clonotype was counted ten times or more. V and J are TRBV28 and TRBJ2-5, with TRBD2 matching 9 bases. The CDR3 length is 14 residues. The trim removed 6 bases at V and 3 bases at J, leaving 5 bases unmatched. Germline CDR1 and CDR2: MDHEN and SYDVKM. The CDR3 loop is CASRLLAGKETQYF. CDR3 DNA sequence: TGTGCCAGCAGGCTACTAGCGGGTAAAGAGACCCAGTACTTC. The full variable domain, completed using reference TRBV28 and TRBJ2-5, is DVKVTQSSRYLVKRTGEKVFLECVQDMDHENMFWYRQDPGLGLRLIYFSYDVKMKEKGDIPEGYSVSREKKERFSLILESASTNQTSMYLCASRLLAGKETQYFGPGTRLLVL.

The V and J genes are TRBV7-2 and TRBJ2-7, with D possibly TRBD1 on 6 matching bases. This CDR3 has 14 amino acids. Per the germline V gene, CDR1 is SGHTA and CDR2 is FQGNSA. Trimming removed 2 bases at V and 2 bases at J, with 10 bases between. The CDR3 DNA follows: TGTGCCAGCAGCTTATTCCACAGGGCCTACGAGCAGTACTTC. As protein: CASSLFHRAYEQYF. Together with reference TRBV7-2 and TRBJ2-7, the CDR3 gives the full variable domain: GAGVSQSPSNKVTEKGKDVELRCDPISGHTALYWYRQSLGQGLEFLIYFQGNSAPDKSGLPSDRFSAERTGGSVSTLTIQRTQQEDSAVYLCASSLFHRAYEQYFGPGTRLTVT.

This clonotype has only a few counts. The rearrangement links TRBV12-5 to TRBJ2-1; D is uncertain. The CDR3 consists of 15 residues. Looked up from germline, CDR1 is LGHNT and CDR2 is FRNRAP. V was cut by 2 bases and J by 4 bases, with 12 bases left in between. CDR3 protein: CASGLKVGTYNEQFF. Here the CDR3 DNA reads TGTGCTAGTGGTTTGAAGGTTGGAACTTACAATGAGCAGTTCTTC.

V gene TRBV7-3 combines with J gene TRBJ2-2; 7 positions agree with TRBD2. V dropped 5 bases and J dropped 4; count of bases not matched to a gene: 10. The CDR3 runs 16 residues. Germline CDR1 is SGHTA and CDR2 is FQGTGA. CDR3 sequence: CASSPIAGAGTGELFF. CDR3 in DNA: TGTGCCAGCAGCCCCATTGCGGGAGCGGGCACCGGGGAGCTGTTTTTT.

This clonotype was seen more than once but under ten times. A single base separates this from a much larger clone, so it may be a read error. It is likely a read error, because the conserved phenylalanine at the end of the CDR3 is missing. For the CDR3, the DNA is TGTGCCAGCAGCGGAATTGGGCCTAATGAAAAACTGTTTCTT. Translated: CASSGIGPNEKLFL. The V call is TRBV12-3 or TRBV12-4, the J call TRBJ1-4; D is unclear. The CDR3 loop spans 14 amino acids. Trimming left V 6 bases short and J 3 bases short, with 11 bases between.

This clonotype was counted ten times or more. The chain couples TRBV15 to TRBJ2-1; TRBD1 matches 7 bases. CDR3 length: 13 amino acids. Germline CDR1 is LNHNV and CDR2 is YYDKDF (reference sequence). Unmatched junction bases numbered 4, after V lost 4 bases and J lost 7 bases. The CDR3 DNA follows: TGTGCCACCAGCAAGGTGACAGGGAATGAGCAGTTCTTC. Its protein is CATSKVTGNEQFF.